A selection of T cell receptor beta chains follows, all from one sample in a study of T cells in Graves' hyperthyroidism and ophthalmopathy. TCRdb analysed the multiplex PCR reads with MiXCR anew, one entry per CDR3 protein. The data contain 550,000 to 650,000 distinct CDR3 sequences, less than 15% of them singletons. The sequenced sample consisted of blood. The origin of the receptors is a woman aged 40 to 49 with Graves' hyperthyroidism. Each CDR3 is given with its conserved first and last residue. D genes are given only for firm matches. Not all rows give a size; the values are once, few, many and, for expanded clones, a class.

CDR3nt: TGCAGTGCTAGAGGTCCGCGTCAAGAGACCCAGTACTTC; CDR3aa: CSARGPRQETQYF; d_gene: -; j_gene: TRBJ2-5; abundance: few; v_gene: TRBV20-1
CDR3nt: TGCGCCAGCCAAGGACAGAAAGAGGGGACGGGCACAGATACGCAGTATTTT; CDR3aa: CASQGQKEGTGTDTQYF; d_gene: -; j_gene: TRBJ2-3; abundance: many; v_gene: TRBV5-1
CDR3nt: TGTGCCAGCAGCTTTGGGACTAGCGTGCTATACTTCGGGGAGCTGTTTTTT; CDR3aa: CASSFGTSVLYFGELFF; d_gene: TRBD2; j_gene: TRBJ2-2; abundance: many; v_gene: TRBV7-2
CDR3nt: TGCGCCAGCCGAACCGCACGGAGTCGGGAGCTGTTTTTT; CDR3aa: CASRTARSRELFF; d_gene: -; j_gene: TRBJ2-2; abundance: many; v_gene: TRBV5-1
CDR3nt: TGTGCCAGCAGCGTAGACAGCAGGTCACCCCTCCACTTT; CDR3aa: CASSVDSRSPLHF; d_gene: -; j_gene: TRBJ1-6; abundance: -; v_gene: TRBV3-1
CDR3nt: TGTGCCAGCAGTTACTCCCCCTCTGGGGCCAACGTCCTGACTTTC; CDR3aa: CASSYSPSGANVLTF; d_gene: -; j_gene: TRBJ2-6; abundance: many; v_gene: TRBV6-6
CDR3nt: TGTGCCATCAGTGAAGACACTGAAGCTTTCTTT; CDR3aa: CAISEDTEAFF; d_gene: -; j_gene: TRBJ1-1; abundance: few; v_gene: TRBV10-3
CDR3nt: TGTGCCAGCAGCCAAGACCAGGCTATCTATGGCTACACCTTC; CDR3aa: CASSQDQAIYGYTF; d_gene: -; j_gene: TRBJ1-2; abundance: many; v_gene: TRBV14
CDR3nt: TGTGCCAGCTCAACACGACAGGGTTCCTATGGCTACACCTTC; CDR3aa: CASSTRQGSYGYTF; d_gene: TRBD1; j_gene: TRBJ1-2; abundance: many; v_gene: TRBV2
CDR3nt: TGTGCCACCAGCGGGACAGGTTTTGGAGACACCATATATTTT; CDR3aa: CATSGTGFGDTIYF; d_gene: TRBD1; j_gene: TRBJ1-3; abundance: once; v_gene: TRBV15
CDR3nt: TGTGCCACCAGCAGGGACAGGGGGACCTACAATGAGCAGTTCTTC; CDR3aa: CATSRDRGTYNEQFF; d_gene: TRBD1; j_gene: TRBJ2-1; abundance: once; v_gene: TRBV15
CDR3nt: TGTGCCAGCAGTTACAGGACCGGGACAGGGGGAAAAGCGGGAGAGACCCAGTACTTC; CDR3aa: CASSYRTGTGGKAGETQYF; d_gene: TRBD1; j_gene: TRBJ2-5; abundance: many; v_gene: TRBV6-6
CDR3nt: TGTGCCAGCACGGGGACAGCCCTGTCTTATGGCTACACCTTC; CDR3aa: CASTGTALSYGYTF; d_gene: TRBD1; j_gene: TRBJ1-2; abundance: -; v_gene: TRBV28
CDR3nt: TGTGCCAGCAGTGAATCGAGCCCTAATTCACCCCTCCACTTT; CDR3aa: CASSESSPNSPLHF; d_gene: -; j_gene: TRBJ1-6; abundance: few; v_gene: TRBV6-2/TRBV6-3
CDR3nt: TGTGCCAGCAGCCAAGAGACTAGCGGGAGGGCCTACGAGCAGTACTTC; CDR3aa: CASSQETSGRAYEQYF; d_gene: TRBD2; j_gene: TRBJ2-7; abundance: -; v_gene: TRBV3-1
CDR3nt: TGCGCCAGCAGCTTTCCCCTCCCTGACAGGGCGAGCTCCTACAATGAGCAGTTCTTC; CDR3aa: CASSFPLPDRASSYNEQFF; d_gene: TRBD1; j_gene: TRBJ2-1; abundance: many; v_gene: TRBV5-1
CDR3nt: TGCAGCGTTACCCCTAAGGGGGGCACCTCTTACGAGCAGTACTTC; CDR3aa: CSVTPKGGTSYEQYF; d_gene: -; j_gene: TRBJ2-7; abundance: few; v_gene: TRBV29-1
CDR3nt: TGCGCCAGCAGCTTACACAGGGACTCCTACGAGCAGTACTTC; CDR3aa: CASSLHRDSYEQYF; d_gene: -; j_gene: TRBJ2-7; abundance: many; v_gene: TRBV5-1
CDR3nt: TGTGCCAGCAGCTTTTTTGGGCCTAGCGGGAGTCCCAGCACAGATACGCAGTATTTT; CDR3aa: CASSFFGPSGSPSTDTQYF; d_gene: TRBD2; j_gene: TRBJ2-3; abundance: many; v_gene: TRBV7-3
CDR3nt: TGTGCCAGCAGCCCACGGGACAACTATGGCTACACCTTC; CDR3aa: CASSPRDNYGYTF; d_gene: -; j_gene: TRBJ1-2; abundance: many; v_gene: TRBV3-1
CDR3nt: TGTGCCACCCTGGTGGGAGCCTATAGCAATCAGCCCCAGCATTTT; CDR3aa: CATLVGAYSNQPQHF; d_gene: -; j_gene: TRBJ1-5; abundance: many; v_gene: TRBV6-1
CDR3nt: TGTGCCAGCAGCCAACTAGCGGCGAATGAGCAGTTCTTC; CDR3aa: CASSQLAANEQFF; d_gene: TRBD2; j_gene: TRBJ2-1; abundance: few; v_gene: TRBV7-9
CDR3nt: TGCGCCAGCAGCTTGGAGGGACTAGTGGGTGAGCAGTTCTTC; CDR3aa: CASSLEGLVGEQFF; d_gene: TRBD2; j_gene: TRBJ2-1; abundance: -; v_gene: TRBV5-1
CDR3nt: TGTGCCACCAGCAGAGATTCGGGTGCAGAGACCCAGTACTTC; CDR3aa: CATSRDSGAETQYF; d_gene: -; j_gene: TRBJ2-5; abundance: few; v_gene: TRBV15
CDR3nt: TGTGCCAGCAGCTTTTACACCAGGGGGCGCGGGGGCTACACCTTC; CDR3aa: CASSFYTRGRGGYTF; d_gene: TRBD1; j_gene: TRBJ1-2; abundance: many; v_gene: TRBV7-2
CDR3nt: TGTGCCAGCAGGAAGGGGTCTGGAAACACCATATATTTT; CDR3aa: CASRKGSGNTIYF; d_gene: -; j_gene: TRBJ1-3; abundance: few; v_gene: TRBV7-3
CDR3nt: TGTGCCAGCAGCCCGGACCCAACAGGGGAAGGAAGACAGCCCCAGCATTTT; CDR3aa: CASSPDPTGEGRQPQHF; d_gene: TRBD1; j_gene: TRBJ1-5; abundance: many; v_gene: TRBV28
CDR3nt: TGTGCCAGCATACCCTTTGGGACAGGGATGAACACTGAAGCTTTCTTT; CDR3aa: CASIPFGTGMNTEAFF; d_gene: TRBD1; j_gene: TRBJ1-1; abundance: few; v_gene: TRBV28
CDR3nt: TGTGCCAGCTCACCACTCCTAGCGGCCACCTACGAGCAGTACTTC; CDR3aa: CASSPLLAATYEQYF; d_gene: TRBD2; j_gene: TRBJ2-7; abundance: many; v_gene: TRBV18
CDR3nt: TGTGCCAGCAGCTTTGGGACGGCGTCCTACAATGAGCAGTTCTTC; CDR3aa: CASSFGTASYNEQFF; d_gene: -; j_gene: TRBJ2-1; abundance: many; v_gene: TRBV7-8
CDR3nt: TGTGCCAGCAGCTTAACAGGGTCCCCCGTGAGCTACGAGCAGTACTTC; CDR3aa: CASSLTGSPVSYEQYF; d_gene: -; j_gene: TRBJ2-7; abundance: many; v_gene: TRBV11-2
CDR3nt: TGTGCCAGCAGTCTGGGACAGTTAGCTGCCTACGAGCAGTACTTC; CDR3aa: CASSLGQLAAYEQYF; d_gene: TRBD1; j_gene: TRBJ2-7; abundance: few; v_gene: TRBV5-6
CDR3nt: TGCAGTGCTAGATTAATAACAGGGGGGAACACTGAAGCTTTCTTT; CDR3aa: CSARLITGGNTEAFF; d_gene: TRBD1; j_gene: TRBJ1-1; abundance: few; v_gene: TRBV20-1
CDR3nt: TGTGCCAGCAGTCTCCTGGACAGGGTAGATTCACCCCTCCACTTT; CDR3aa: CASSLLDRVDSPLHF; d_gene: TRBD1; j_gene: TRBJ1-6; abundance: few; v_gene: TRBV28